This T cell receptor beta chain was captured by sequencing in a study of blood T cell repertoires in COVID-19. Study-level background: Donors in the United States, Italy and Spain gave samples during acute or convalescent COVID-19.

This clone has only one observation. TCRdb's table, derived via immunoSEQ multiplex PCR, lists solely in-frame clones and lacks some. Of about 260,000 clones listed, around nine tenths are singletons. With V trimmed by 8 bases and J by 8 bases, 12 bases remained unmatched. This CDR3 region has 15 residues. Germline V gene lookup returns CDR1 LGHNA and CDR2 YSLEER. The sequenced material came from peripheral blood. The source is a man aged 35 to 55 who had recovered from COVID-19. The chain couples TRBV4-3 to TRBJ2-1; 10 nucleotides line up with TRBD1. CDR3 coding DNA: TGCGCCAGCGCGGACGGGACAGGGGTTAACGATGAGCAGTTCTTC. Protein product: CASADGTGVNDEQFF.